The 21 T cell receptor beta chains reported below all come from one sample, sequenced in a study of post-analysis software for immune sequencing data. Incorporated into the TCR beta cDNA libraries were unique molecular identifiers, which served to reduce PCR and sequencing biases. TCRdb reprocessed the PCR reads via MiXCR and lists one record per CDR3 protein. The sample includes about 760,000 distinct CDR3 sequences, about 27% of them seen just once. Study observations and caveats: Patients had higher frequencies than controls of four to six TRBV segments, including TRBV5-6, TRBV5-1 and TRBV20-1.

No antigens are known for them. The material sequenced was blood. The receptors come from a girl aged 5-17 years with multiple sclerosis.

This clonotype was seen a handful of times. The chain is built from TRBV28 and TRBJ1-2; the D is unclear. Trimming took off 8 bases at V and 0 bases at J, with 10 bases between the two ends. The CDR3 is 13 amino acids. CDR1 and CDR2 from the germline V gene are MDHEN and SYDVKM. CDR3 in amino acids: CASHHGPNYGYTF. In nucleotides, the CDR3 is TGTGCCAGCCACCACGGGCCTAACTATGGCTACACCTTC.

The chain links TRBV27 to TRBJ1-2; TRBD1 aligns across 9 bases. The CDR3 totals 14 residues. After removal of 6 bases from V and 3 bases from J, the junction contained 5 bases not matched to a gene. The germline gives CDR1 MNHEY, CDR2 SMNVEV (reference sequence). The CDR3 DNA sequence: TGTGCCAGCAGGCTAACAGGGGGCGACTATGGCTACACCTTC. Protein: CASRLTGGDYGYTF.

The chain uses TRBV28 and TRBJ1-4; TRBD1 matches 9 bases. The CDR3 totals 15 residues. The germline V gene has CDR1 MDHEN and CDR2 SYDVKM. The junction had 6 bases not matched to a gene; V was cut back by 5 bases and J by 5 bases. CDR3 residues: CASSLFGTGNEKLFF. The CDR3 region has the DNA TGTGCCAGCAGTCTATTCGGGACAGGGAATGAAAAACTGTTTTTT.

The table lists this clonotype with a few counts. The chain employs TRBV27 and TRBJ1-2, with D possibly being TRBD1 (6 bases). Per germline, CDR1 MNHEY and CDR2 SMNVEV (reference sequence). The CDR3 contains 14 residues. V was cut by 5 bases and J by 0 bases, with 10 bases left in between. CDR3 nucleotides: TGTGCCAGCAGTACACAGGGCGCTAACTATGGCTACACCTTC. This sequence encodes CASSTQGANYGYTF.

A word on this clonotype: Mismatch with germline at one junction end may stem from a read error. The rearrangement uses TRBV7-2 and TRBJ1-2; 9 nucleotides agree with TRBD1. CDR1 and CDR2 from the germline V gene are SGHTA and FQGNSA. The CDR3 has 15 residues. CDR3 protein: CASSLDRRTGVDYTF. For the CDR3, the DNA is TGCGCCAGCAGCTTAGATCGTCGGACAGGGGTAGACTACACCTTC.

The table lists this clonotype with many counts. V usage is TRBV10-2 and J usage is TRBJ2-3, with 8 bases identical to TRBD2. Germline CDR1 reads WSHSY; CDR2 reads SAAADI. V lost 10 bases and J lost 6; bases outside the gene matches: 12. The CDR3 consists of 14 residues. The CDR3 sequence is CATTSGGYQDTQYF. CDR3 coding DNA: TGCGCCACAACTAGCGGAGGGTACCAGGATACGCAGTATTTT.

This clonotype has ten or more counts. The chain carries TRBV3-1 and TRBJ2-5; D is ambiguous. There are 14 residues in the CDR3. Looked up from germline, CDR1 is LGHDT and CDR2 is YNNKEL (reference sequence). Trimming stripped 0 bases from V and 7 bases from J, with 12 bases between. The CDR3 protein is CASSQETVIGTQYF. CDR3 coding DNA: TGTGCCAGCAGCCAAGAAACCGTGATTGGGACCCAGTACTTC.

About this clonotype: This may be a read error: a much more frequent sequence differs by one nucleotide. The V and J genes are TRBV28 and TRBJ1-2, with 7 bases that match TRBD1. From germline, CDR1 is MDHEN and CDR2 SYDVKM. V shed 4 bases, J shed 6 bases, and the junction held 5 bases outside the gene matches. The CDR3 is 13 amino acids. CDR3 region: CASSSGTEDGYTF. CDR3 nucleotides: TGTGCCAGCAGTTCCGGGACAGAGGATGGCTACACCTTC.

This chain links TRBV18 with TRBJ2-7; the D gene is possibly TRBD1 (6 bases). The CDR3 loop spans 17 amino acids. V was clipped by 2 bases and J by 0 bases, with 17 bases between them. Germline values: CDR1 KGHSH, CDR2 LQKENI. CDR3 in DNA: TGTGCCAGCTCACCAACCGGACAGACCGCCAGCTCCTACGAGCAGTACTTC. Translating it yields CASSPTGQTASSYEQYF.

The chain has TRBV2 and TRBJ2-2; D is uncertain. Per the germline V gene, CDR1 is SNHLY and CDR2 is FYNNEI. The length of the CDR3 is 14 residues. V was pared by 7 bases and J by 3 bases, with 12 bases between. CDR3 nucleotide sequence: TGTGCCAGCAAGGATGGATCTTACACCGGGGAGCTGTTTTTT. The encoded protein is CASKDGSYTGELFF.

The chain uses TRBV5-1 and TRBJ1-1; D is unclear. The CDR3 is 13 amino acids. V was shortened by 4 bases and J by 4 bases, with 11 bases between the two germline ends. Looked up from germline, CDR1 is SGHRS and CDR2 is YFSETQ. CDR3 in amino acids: CASSPAEGTEAFF. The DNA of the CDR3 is TGCGCCAGCAGCCCTGCTGAGGGCACTGAAGCTTTCTTT.

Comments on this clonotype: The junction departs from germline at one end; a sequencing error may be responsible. The chain's CDR3 is CAGSPGSSSYEQYF. The CDR3 region has the DNA TGTGCCGGCAGCCCCGGGTCCTCTTCCTACGAGCAGTACTTC. The V call is TRBV7-2, the J call TRBJ2-7; D unclear. The germline CDR1 and CDR2 sequences are SGHTA and FQGNSA. The length of the CDR3 is 14 residues.

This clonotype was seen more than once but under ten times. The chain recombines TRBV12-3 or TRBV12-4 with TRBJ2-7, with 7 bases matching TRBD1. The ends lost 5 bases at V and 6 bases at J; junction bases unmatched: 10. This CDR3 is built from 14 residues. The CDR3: CASSRQGMESEQYF. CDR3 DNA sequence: TGTGCCAGCAGTCGACAGGGTATGGAGTCCGAGCAGTACTTC.

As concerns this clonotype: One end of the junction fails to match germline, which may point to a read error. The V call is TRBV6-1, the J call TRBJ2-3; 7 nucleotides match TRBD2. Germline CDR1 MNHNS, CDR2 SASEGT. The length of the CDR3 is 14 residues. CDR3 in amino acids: CASSLLRAGDAQYF. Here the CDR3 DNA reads TGTGCCAGCAGTTTACTAAGGGCGGGAGATGCGCAGTATTTT.

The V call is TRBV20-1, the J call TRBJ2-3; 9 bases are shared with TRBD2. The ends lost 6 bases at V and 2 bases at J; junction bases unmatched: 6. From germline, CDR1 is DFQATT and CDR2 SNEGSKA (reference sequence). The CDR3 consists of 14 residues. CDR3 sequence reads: CSASSGDYTDTQYF. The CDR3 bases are TGCAGTGCATCTAGCGGGGATTACACAGATACGCAGTATTTT.

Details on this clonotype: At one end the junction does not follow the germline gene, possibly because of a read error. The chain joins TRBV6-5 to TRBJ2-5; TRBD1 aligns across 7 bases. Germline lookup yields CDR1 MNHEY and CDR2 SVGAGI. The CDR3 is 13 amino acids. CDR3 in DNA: TGTGCCAGCAGTCGACGACAGGGAGAGACCCAGTGCTTC. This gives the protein CASSRRQGETQCF.

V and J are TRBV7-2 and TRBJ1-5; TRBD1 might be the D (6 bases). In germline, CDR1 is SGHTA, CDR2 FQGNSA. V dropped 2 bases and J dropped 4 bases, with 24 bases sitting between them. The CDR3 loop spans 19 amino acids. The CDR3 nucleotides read TGTGCCAGCAGCTTAACGGTGGTTGGCGCAGGGGTTGGGAATCAGCCCCAGCATTTT. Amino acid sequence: CASSLTVVGAGVGNQPQHF.

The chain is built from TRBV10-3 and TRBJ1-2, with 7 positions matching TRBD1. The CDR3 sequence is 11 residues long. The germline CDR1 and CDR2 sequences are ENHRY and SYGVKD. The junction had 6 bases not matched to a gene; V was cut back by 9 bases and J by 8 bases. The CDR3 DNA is TGTGCCATACGACAGGGCCGAGGCTACACCTTC. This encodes CAIRQGRGYTF.

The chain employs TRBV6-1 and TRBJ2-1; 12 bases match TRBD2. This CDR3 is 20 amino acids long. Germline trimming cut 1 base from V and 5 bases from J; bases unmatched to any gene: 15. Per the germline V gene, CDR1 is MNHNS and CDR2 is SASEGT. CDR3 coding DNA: TGTGCCAGCAGTGAAGGGGAGGCTAGCGGGGGGGCAAAGTCTCACAATGAGCAGTTCTTC. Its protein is CASSEGEASGGAKSHNEQFF.

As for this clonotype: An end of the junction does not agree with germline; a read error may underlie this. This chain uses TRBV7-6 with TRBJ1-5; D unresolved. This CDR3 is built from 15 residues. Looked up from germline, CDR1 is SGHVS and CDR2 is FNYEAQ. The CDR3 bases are TGTGCCTGCAGCTTACGGGGTACCCTCAATCAGCCCCAGCATTTT. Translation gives CACSLRGTLNQPQHF.

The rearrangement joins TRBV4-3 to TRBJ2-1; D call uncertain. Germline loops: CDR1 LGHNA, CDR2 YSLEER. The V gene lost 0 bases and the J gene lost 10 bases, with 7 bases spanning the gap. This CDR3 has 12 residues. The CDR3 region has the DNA TGCGCCAGCAGCCAAGATCTGCGGGAGCAGTTCTTC. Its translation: CASSQDLREQFF.